What follows describes a single TCR beta chain. The antigen remains undetermined. This entry is derived from a study of cytomegalovirus exposure and HLA in healthy donors. The wider study: The same platform was used for the 90 to 150 validation repertoires and the roughly 670 first-cohort repertoires, a later analysis reported.

Study observations and caveats: Within the 120 or so validation repertoires, first-cohort TCR clusters tended to co-occur, according to a later analysis. Cytomegalovirus-associated status was assigned to some 180 TCR beta chains.

This table comes from immunoSEQ multiplex PCR, and its TCRdb copy is limited to in-frame clones, with some not included. The sample contains 100,000 to 120,000 clones, approximately 89% of which appear only once. This CDR3 contains 14 residues. V was pared by 7 bases and J by 3 bases, with 6 bases of the junction left unmatched. Looked up from germline, CDR1 is MNHNY and CDR2 is SVGAGI (reference sequence). The TCR sequence derives from a woman between 18 and 30 years old in good health and CMV-seronegative. The sequenced material came from PBMCs. The chain couples TRBV6-6 to TRBJ2-7; 10 nucleotides line up with TRBD1. The DNA of the CDR3 is TGTGCCAGCAAGTGGGGGACAGGGGACTACGAGCAGTACTTC. It encodes CASKWGTGDYEQYF.